These 29 T cell receptor beta chains came from one sample sequenced in a study of control samples from healthy donors and cancer patients. This table comes from immunoSEQ multiplex PCR, and its TCRdb copy is limited to in-frame clones, with some not included. The sample has tens of thousands of clones; roughly 90% are singletons. Sample: PBMCs. These receptor sequences come from a man between 60 and 75 years old with colorectal cancer.

The chain links TRBV28 to TRBJ1-4; D is unresolved. Germline CDR1 MDHEN, CDR2 SYDVKM. Trimming took off 2 bases at V and 8 bases at J, with 9 bases between the two ends. The CDR3 length is 13 residues. For the CDR3, the DNA is TGTGCCAGCAGTTTACCAAGCCCCGAAAAACTGTTTTTT. It yields the protein CASSLPSPEKLFF.

This chain uses TRBV7-8 with TRBJ1-3; maybe TRBD1 (5 bases). Germline-derived CDR1 and CDR2 are SGHVS and FQNEAQ. The CDR3 is 15 residues long. With 1 base removed from V and 6 bases from J, the gap between germline ends came to 13 bases. The CDR3: CASSLGSGWANTIYF. CDR3 sequence (DNA): TGTGCCAGCAGCTTAGGTTCAGGGTGGGCAAACACCATATATTTT. The full variable domain, in which reference TRBV7-8 and TRBJ1-3 provide the parts outside the CDR3, is GAGVSQSPRYKVAKRGQDVALRCDPISGHVSLFWYQQALGQGPEFLTYFQNEAQLDKSGLPSDRFFAERPEGSVSTLKIQRTQQEDSAVYLCASSLGSGWANTIYFGEGSWLTVV.

The V gene is TRBV5-4, the J gene TRBJ2-7; D unclear. Trimming took off 0 bases at V and 2 bases at J, with 9 bases between the two ends. Germline loops: CDR1 SGHNT, CDR2 YYREEE (reference sequence). This CDR3 spans 14 amino acids. CDR3 nucleotide sequence: TGTGCCAGCAGCTTGGAAACTGGGGCCTACGAGCAGTACTTC. Its translation is CASSLETGAYEQYF.

V gene TRBV9 combines with J gene TRBJ2-1; TRBD2 matches at 8 bases. Trimming took 4 bases from V and 6 from J; bases not matched to a gene: 9. The CDR3 length is 15 residues. CDR1 and CDR2 (germline): SGDLS, YYNGEE. CDR3 sequence reads: CASSLSGADGNEQFF. Here the CDR3 DNA reads TGTGCCAGCAGCCTTAGCGGGGCAGATGGCAATGAGCAGTTCTTC.

The chain employs TRBV11-2 and TRBJ1-1; D is perhaps TRBD1 (5 bases). The germline V gene encodes CDR1 SGHAT and CDR2 FQNNGV. The CDR3 has 16 residues. Trimming removed 4 bases at V and 1 base at J, with 16 bases between. CDR3: CASSSVRGARNTEAFF. The DNA for the CDR3 is TGTGCCAGCAGCTCCGTCCGAGGGGCTAGGAACACTGAAGCTTTCTTT. The full variable domain, its missing parts supplied by reference TRBV11-2 and TRBJ1-1, is EAGVAQSPRYKIIEKRQSVAFWCNPISGHATLYWYQQILGQGPKLLIQFQNNGVVDDSQLPKDRFSAERLKGVDSTLKIQPAKLEDSAVYLCASSSVRGARNTEAFFGQGTRLTVV.

V and J are TRBV4-2 and TRBJ2-1; 9 bases match TRBD1. V dropped 0 bases and J dropped 9; count of bases not matched to a gene: 3. Germline values: CDR1 LGHNA, CDR2 YNFKEQ. CDR3 length equals 14 residues. The CDR3 DNA follows: TGTGCCAGCAGCCAAGAACAGGGGGCGGGTGAGCAGTTCTTC. Protein: CASSQEQGAGEQFF.

The chain employs TRBV5-1 and TRBJ2-3; the D gene could be TRBD1 or TRBD2 (6 bases each). Germline values: CDR1 SGHRS, CDR2 YFSETQ. This CDR3 is 15 amino acids long. V gave up 4 bases and J gave up 5 bases, with 17 bases separating them. The DNA for the CDR3 is TGCGCCAGCAGCCTGGGGGGCCGGACCTTAGATACGCAGTATTTT. It yields the protein CASSLGGRTLDTQYF.

The chain uses TRBV10-2 and TRBJ2-6, with no clear D. Germline CDR1 is WSHSY and CDR2 is SAAADI. Between the trimmed V and J ends, which lost 0 bases and 8 bases, there was a span of 8 bases. This CDR3 contains 14 residues. Here the CDR3 DNA reads TGCGCCAGCAGTGAGTCGGGCAGGACCAACGTCCTGACTTTC. Its translation is CASSESGRTNVLTF.

This clone was seen a single time. The chain has TRBV2 and TRBJ2-3; 11 positions match TRBD2. Germline V lookup: CDR1 SNHLY, CDR2 FYNNEI. Losses at the gene ends were 5 bases for V and 5 bases for J; bases not matched to a gene: 6. This CDR3 region has 15 residues. The CDR3 loop is CASSKLAGGGDTQYF. Written as DNA, the CDR3 is TGTGCCAGCAGTAAGCTAGCGGGGGGAGGAGATACGCAGTATTTT.

The chain links TRBV4-1 to TRBJ1-5; D ambiguous. Germline values: CDR1 MGHRA, CDR2 YSYEKL. The V gene lost 4 bases and the J gene lost 8 bases, with 18 bases spanning the gap. The CDR3 runs to 15 residues. This CDR3 reads CASSPREGLWEPQHF. CDR3 DNA: TGCGCCAGCAGCCCACGAGAGGGCCTCTGGGAGCCCCAGCATTTT.

This clone was detected only once. The V call is TRBV19, the J call TRBJ2-6, with 11 nucleotides matching TRBD1. With 6 bases clipped from V and 2 bases from J, the junction kept 9 bases outside the gene matches. The CDR3 sequence is 18 residues long. Germline V gene data show CDR1 as LNHDA and CDR2 as SQIVND (reference sequence). Here the CDR3 reads CASSSGQGAIAGANVLTF. CDR3 DNA sequence: TGTGCCAGTAGCTCAGGACAGGGGGCTATTGCTGGGGCCAACGTCCTGACTTTC.

CDR3 protein: CASSATGTTYNEQFF. In DNA form, the CDR3 reads TGTGCCAGCAGCGCCACCGGGACTACCTACAATGAGCAGTTCTTC. The J gene is TRBJ2-1, the V gene TRBV9, with 7 bases fitting TRBD2. This CDR3 comprises 15 residues. The J segment lost 2 bases and the V segment lost 3 bases, leaving 5 bases of the junction unmatched. Germline lookup yields CDR1 SGDLS and CDR2 YYNGEE.

The CDR3 DNA sequence: TGTGCCACCAGTGGGAGGGGAGCTAATGAAAAACTGTTTTTT. This translates into CATSGRGANEKLFF. The chain recombines TRBV24-1 with TRBJ1-4; D may be TRBD1 (5 bases). This CDR3 has 14 residues. Germline assignment: CDR1 KGHDR and CDR2 SFDVKD. V was pared by 5 bases and J by 3 bases, with 9 bases between.

This rearrangement joins TRBV7-9 to TRBJ2-7; the D is unclear. Germline V gene sequence: CDR1 SEHNR, CDR2 FQNEAQ (reference sequence). This CDR3 has 11 residues. Trimming cost V 5 bases and J 4 bases, with 6 bases left between them. DNA of the CDR3: TGTGCCAGCAGCGCGGTATACGAGCAGTACTTC. Translated, it gives CASSAVYEQYF.

This clone was counted a single time. The chain has TRBV27 and TRBJ1-5; D gene uncertain. This CDR3 has 17 residues. With 6 bases removed from V and 0 bases from J, the gap between germline ends came to 18 bases. Germline V gene data show CDR1 as MNHEY and CDR2 as SMNVEV (reference sequence). The CDR3 DNA is TGTGCCAGCAGGGCGGGCCCCGCCTCATATAGCAATCAGCCCCAGCATTTT. This translates into CASRAGPASYSNQPQHF.

The genes are TRBV7-3 and TRBJ2-3; TRBD2 matches 7 bases. From germline, CDR1 is SGHTA and CDR2 FQGTGA. J gave up 5 bases and V 5 bases, and 7 bases lay outside the gene matches. The CDR3 consists of 14 residues. The CDR3 bases are TGTGCCAGCAGCCTAGCGGTCGAAGGAGATACGCAGTATTTT. This sequence encodes CASSLAVEGDTQYF.

The chain carries TRBV3-1 (or the pseudogene TRBV3-2) and TRBJ1-1; D might be TRBD1 (6 bases). The V gene lost 2 bases and the J gene lost 5 bases, with 9 bases spanning the gap. Germline loops: CDR1 LGHDT, CDR2 YNNKEL (reference sequence). This CDR3 has 13 residues. Here the CDR3 reads CASSQRGATEAFF. The CDR3 coding sequence is TGTGCCAGCAGCCAACGGGGGGCGACTGAAGCTTTCTTT.

V is TRBV20-1 and J is TRBJ2-1; D is uncertain. The CDR3 covers 15 residues. With 3 bases removed from V and 4 bases from J, the gap between germline ends came to 16 bases. From germline, CDR1 is DFQATT and CDR2 SNEGSKA (reference sequence). The CDR3 sequence: CSASSRPKFYNEQFF. The CDR3 region has the DNA TGCAGTGCTAGTTCCAGACCGAAGTTTTACAATGAGCAGTTCTTC.

This chain connects TRBV5-1 to TRBJ2-3; D assignment may be TRBD1 or TRBD2 (7 bases each). The CDR3 totals 16 residues. In germline, CDR1 is SGHRS, CDR2 YFSETQ. The V and J ends lost 0 bases and 5 bases respectively, with 16 bases between them. The CDR3 loop reads CASSLAAQGEGDTQYF. Written as DNA, the CDR3 is TGCGCCAGCAGCTTGGCCGCGCAGGGGGAGGGAGATACGCAGTATTTT.

The chain is built from TRBV5-1 and TRBJ2-1; D possibly corresponds to TRBD2 (6 bases). CDR1 is SGHRS, CDR2 YFSETQ, per germline. Trimming left V 2 bases short and J 0 bases short, with 12 bases between. This CDR3 comprises 16 residues. The CDR3 nucleotides are TGCGCCAGCAGCTTCCCCGACGGGAGCTCCTACAATGAGCAGTTCTTC. Translation gives CASSFPDGSSYNEQFF.

This sequence joins TRBV6-2 or TRBV6-3 and TRBJ1-6; TRBD1 matches at 8 bases. Germline loops: CDR1 MNHEY, CDR2 SVGEGT. This CDR3 has 13 residues. The ends lost 6 bases at V and 11 bases at J; junction bases unmatched: 6. The CDR3, as DNA: TGTGCCAGCAGCCCAGGGGGCTGGACACCCCTCCACTTT. It translates to CASSPGGWTPLHF.

The chain joins TRBV7-8 to TRBJ1-6, with 10 bases aligning to TRBD1. Per the germline V gene, CDR1 is SGHVS and CDR2 is FQNEAQ. Trimming at V came to 2 bases and at J to 9 bases, leaving 10 bases not matched to a gene. The CDR3 has 17 residues. Here the CDR3 reads CASSLTTGGLGSSPLHF. Here the CDR3 DNA reads TGTGCCAGCAGCTTAACGACAGGGGGCCTTGGATCTTCACCCCTCCACTTT. The variable domain in full, with the rest retrieved from reference TRBV7-8 and TRBJ1-6, is GAGVSQSPRYKVAKRGQDVALRCDPISGHVSLFWYQQALGQGPEFLTYFQNEAQLDKSGLPSDRFFAERPEGSVSTLKIQRTQQEDSAVYLCASSLTTGGLGSSPLHFGNGTRLTVT.

CDR3 DNA sequence: TGTGCCAGCAGCCTTAGCACCATTAGCACAGATACGCAGTATTTT. Amino acids: CASSLSTISTDTQYF. This chain joins TRBV7-9 and TRBJ2-3; D gene unclear. The CDR3 totals 15 residues. Trimming took off 5 bases at V and 0 bases at J, with 12 bases between the two ends. Germline V CDR1 and CDR2: SEHNR, FQNEAQ (reference sequence).

This chain connects TRBV6-1 to TRBJ2-2; 10 bases line up with TRBD2. Germline CDR1 reads MNHNS; CDR2 reads SASEGT. This CDR3 comprises 16 residues. V lost 1 base to trimming and J lost 6 bases; unmatched junction nucleotides: 5. For the CDR3, the DNA is TGTGCCAGCAGTGAAGGGAGCGGGGGGGTTCCCGGGGAGCTGTTTTTT. Translating gives CASSEGSGGVPGELFF.

The chain carries TRBV9 and TRBJ2-7; a weak D match, TRBD1 (6 bases). Germline CDR1 SGDLS, CDR2 YYNGEE. The V and J ends lost 0 bases and 7 bases respectively, with 11 bases between them. CDR3 length: 13 residues. CDR3 protein: CASSVATGLEQYF. CDR3 nucleotide sequence: TGTGCCAGCAGCGTAGCCACAGGGTTGGAGCAGTACTTC. Full variable domain (missing parts from reference TRBV9 and TRBJ2-7): DSGVTQTPKHLITATGQRVTLRCSPRSGDLSVYWYQQSLDQGLQFLIQYYNGEERAKGNILERFSAQQFPDLHSELNLSSLELGDSALYFCASSVATGLEQYFGPGTRLTVT.

V is TRBV11-2 and J is TRBJ2-2; 9 bases fit TRBD1. Germline loops: CDR1 SGHAT, CDR2 FQNNGV. The V gene end was trimmed by 2 bases and the J gene end by 10 bases; junction bases not matched to a gene: 5. The CDR3 is 14 residues long. CDR3 protein: CASSLLGQGEELFF. The CDR3 DNA reads TGTGCCAGCAGCTTACTGGGACAGGGTGAGGAGCTGTTTTTT.

The chain uses TRBV2 and TRBJ1-1, with TRBD1 as a possible D gene (6 bases). Looked up from germline, CDR1 is SNHLY and CDR2 is FYNNEI. This CDR3 contains 13 residues. Trimming left V 6 bases short and J 5 bases short, with 13 bases between. CDR3 nucleotide sequence: TGTGCCAGCAGAGAGCATACAGGGACTGAAGCTTTCTTT. This gives the protein CASREHTGTEAFF.

This CDR3 is CASSIGGQGSETQYF. In nucleotides, the CDR3 is TGTGCCAGTAGTATAGGAGGACAGGGCAGTGAGACCCAGTACTTC. The chain employs TRBV19 and TRBJ2-5; 8 positions agree with TRBD1. This CDR3 has 15 residues. From germline, CDR1 is LNHDA and CDR2 SQIVND (reference sequence). V lost 1 base, J lost 5 bases, and 6 bases stayed unmatched.

This chain uses TRBV11-3 with TRBJ2-5; 15 bases are a match to TRBD2. This CDR3 has 16 residues. V lost 5 bases to trimming and J lost 5 bases; unmatched junction nucleotides: 6. Germline CDR1 is SGHNT and CDR2 is YENEEA. The CDR3 nucleotides are TGTGCCAGCAGCCGGACTAGCGGGGGGGCTCGGGAGACCCAGTACTTC. Amino acids: CASSRTSGGARETQYF.